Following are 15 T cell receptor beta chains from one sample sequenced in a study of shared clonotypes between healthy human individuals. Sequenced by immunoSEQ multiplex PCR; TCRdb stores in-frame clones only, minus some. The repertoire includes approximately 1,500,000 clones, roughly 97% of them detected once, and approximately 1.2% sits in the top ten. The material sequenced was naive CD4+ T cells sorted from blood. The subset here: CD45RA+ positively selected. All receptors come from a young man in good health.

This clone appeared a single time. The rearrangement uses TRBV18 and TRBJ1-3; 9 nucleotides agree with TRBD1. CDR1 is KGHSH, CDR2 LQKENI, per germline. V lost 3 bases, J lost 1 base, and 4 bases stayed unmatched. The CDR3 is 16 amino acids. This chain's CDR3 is CASSPTGTGSGNTIYF. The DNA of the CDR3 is TGTGCCAGCTCACCTACCGGGACAGGGTCTGGAAACACCATATATTTT.

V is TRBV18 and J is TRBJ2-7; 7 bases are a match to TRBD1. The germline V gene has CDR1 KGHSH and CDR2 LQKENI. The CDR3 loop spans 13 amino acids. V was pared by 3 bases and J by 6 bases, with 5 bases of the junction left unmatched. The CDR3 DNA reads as TGTGCCAGCTCACCGTCGACAGGGACCGAGCAGTACTTC. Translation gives CASSPSTGTEQYF.

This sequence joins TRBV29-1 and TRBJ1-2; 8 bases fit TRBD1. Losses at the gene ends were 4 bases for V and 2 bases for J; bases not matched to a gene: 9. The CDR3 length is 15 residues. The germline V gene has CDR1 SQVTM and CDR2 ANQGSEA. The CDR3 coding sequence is TGCAGCGTTGTTTTCCCAGGGGGCGCAAACTATGGCTACACCTTC. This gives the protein CSVVFPGGANYGYTF.

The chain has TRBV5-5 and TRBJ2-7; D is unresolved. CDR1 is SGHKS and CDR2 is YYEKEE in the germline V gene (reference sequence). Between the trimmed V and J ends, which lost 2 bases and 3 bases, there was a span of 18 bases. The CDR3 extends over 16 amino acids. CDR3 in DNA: TGTGCCAGCAGCTTATCGGGTGCGATAAGACTCTACGAGCAGTACTTC. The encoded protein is CASSLSGAIRLYEQYF.

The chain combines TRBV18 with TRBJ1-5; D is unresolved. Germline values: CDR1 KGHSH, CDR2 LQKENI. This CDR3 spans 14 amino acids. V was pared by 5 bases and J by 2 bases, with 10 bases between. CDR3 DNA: TGTGCCAGCTCAAACCAAGTAGGCAATCAGCCCCAGCATTTT. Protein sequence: CASSNQVGNQPQHF. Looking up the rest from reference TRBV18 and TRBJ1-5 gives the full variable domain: NAGVMQNPRHLVRRRGQEARLRCSPMKGHSHVYWYRQLPEEGLKFMVYLQKENIIDESGMPKERFSAEFPKEGPSILRIQQVVRGDSAAYFCASSNQVGNQPQHFGDGTRLSIL.

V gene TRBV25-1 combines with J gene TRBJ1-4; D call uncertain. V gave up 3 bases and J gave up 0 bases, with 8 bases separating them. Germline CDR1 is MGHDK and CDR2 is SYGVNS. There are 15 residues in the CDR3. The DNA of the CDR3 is TGTGCCAGCAGTGACAGAGTTGCAACTAATGAAAAACTGTTTTTT. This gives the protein CASSDRVATNEKLFF.

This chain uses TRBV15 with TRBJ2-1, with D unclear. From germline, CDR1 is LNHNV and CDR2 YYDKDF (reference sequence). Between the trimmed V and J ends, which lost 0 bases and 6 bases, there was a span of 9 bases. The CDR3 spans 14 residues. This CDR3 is CATSRDNFSNEQFF. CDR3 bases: TGTGCCACCAGCAGAGATAACTTTTCCAATGAGCAGTTCTTC.

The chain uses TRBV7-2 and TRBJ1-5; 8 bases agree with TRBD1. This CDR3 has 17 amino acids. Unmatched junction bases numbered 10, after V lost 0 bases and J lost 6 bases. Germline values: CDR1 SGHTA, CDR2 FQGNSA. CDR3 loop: CASSLAYRGGVIQPQHF. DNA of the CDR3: TGTGCCAGCAGCTTAGCTTACAGGGGGGGTGTTATTCAGCCCCAGCATTTT.

The CDR3 is CASSPPDRAQTNLHQPQHF. The CDR3 DNA sequence: TGTGCCAGCTCACCACCGGACAGGGCGCAAACTAACCTCCATCAGCCCCAGCATTTT. The rearrangement links TRBV18 to TRBJ1-5, with 8 bases that match TRBD1. Germline CDR1 KGHSH, CDR2 LQKENI. The length of the CDR3 is 19 residues. J gave up 5 bases and V 0 bases, and 15 bases lay outside the gene matches.

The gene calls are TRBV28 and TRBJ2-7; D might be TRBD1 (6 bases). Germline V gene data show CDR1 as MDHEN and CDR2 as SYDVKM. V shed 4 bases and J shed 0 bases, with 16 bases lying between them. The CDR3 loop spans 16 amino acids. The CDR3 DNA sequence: TGTGCCAGCAGTTCAATAGGACAGAAACTCTCCTACGAGCAGTACTTC. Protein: CASSSIGQKLSYEQYF.

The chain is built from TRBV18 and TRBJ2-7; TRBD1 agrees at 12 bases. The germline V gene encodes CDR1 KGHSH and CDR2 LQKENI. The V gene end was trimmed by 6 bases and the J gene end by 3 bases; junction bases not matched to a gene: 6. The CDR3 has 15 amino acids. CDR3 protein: CASSVGQGANYEQYF. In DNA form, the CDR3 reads TGTGCCAGCTCGGTGGGACAGGGGGCAAACTACGAGCAGTACTTC.

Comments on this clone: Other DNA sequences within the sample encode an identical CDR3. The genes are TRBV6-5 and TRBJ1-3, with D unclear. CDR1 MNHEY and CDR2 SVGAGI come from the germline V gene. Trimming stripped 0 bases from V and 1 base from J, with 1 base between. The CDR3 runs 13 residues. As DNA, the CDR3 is TGTGCCAGCAGTTACTCTTCTGGAAACACCATATATTTT. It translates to CASSYSSGNTIYF.

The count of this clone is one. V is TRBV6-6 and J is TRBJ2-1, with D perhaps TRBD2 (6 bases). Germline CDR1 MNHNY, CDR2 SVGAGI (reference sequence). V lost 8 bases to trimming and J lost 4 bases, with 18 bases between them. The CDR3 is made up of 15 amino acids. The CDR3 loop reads CASGRRGLGYNEQFF. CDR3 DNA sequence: TGTGCCAGCGGAAGGAGGGGTTTGGGTTACAATGAGCAGTTCTTC.

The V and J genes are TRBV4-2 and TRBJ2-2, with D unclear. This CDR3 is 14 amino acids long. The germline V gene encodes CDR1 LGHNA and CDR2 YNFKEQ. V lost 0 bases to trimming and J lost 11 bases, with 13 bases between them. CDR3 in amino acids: CASSQEGSTAELFF. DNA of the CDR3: TGTGCCAGCAGCCAAGAGGGCTCTACCGCCGAGCTGTTTTTT.

The CDR3 DNA is TGTGCCAGCAGTCGACCGGGACAGCCCTATGGCTACACCTTC. Amino acids: CASSRPGQPYGYTF. V and J are TRBV6-6 and TRBJ1-2; 7 nucleotides line up with TRBD1. The germline CDR1 and CDR2 sequences are MNHNY and SVGAGI (reference sequence). CDR3 length equals 14 residues. V was clipped by 5 bases and J by 4 bases; unmatched bases: 7.